Detailed here is one T cell receptor (beta chain). The antigen is undetermined. This record belongs to a study of cytomegalovirus exposure and HLA in healthy donors. Across the study: Genetic ancestry analysis placed around four fifths of the 398 donors that were genotyped in the Caucasian-associated cluster.

This PCR relied on a set of 60 Vbeta primers and 13 Jbeta primers. Method: immunoSEQ multiplex PCR; TCRdb's copy keeps in-frame clones and lacks some. The table has approximately 150,000 clones, 70% to 90% seen once. The length of the CDR3 is 13 residues. V lost 2 bases and J 2 bases, leaving 2 bases between the germline ends. CDR1 and CDR2 from the germline V gene are SGHDT and YYEEEE. Overall study results and limits: Three CMV-associated chains were confirmed in vitro to be specific for CMV antigens.

The chain combines TRBV5-6 with TRBJ2-6; D gene ambiguous. This TCR derives from a woman in her twenties or thirties in good health and CMV-seronegative. The sequencing sample was made of PBMCs. The CDR3, as DNA: TGTGCCAGCAGCTTTACTGGGGCCAACGTCCTGACTTTC. Its translation is CASSFTGANVLTF.